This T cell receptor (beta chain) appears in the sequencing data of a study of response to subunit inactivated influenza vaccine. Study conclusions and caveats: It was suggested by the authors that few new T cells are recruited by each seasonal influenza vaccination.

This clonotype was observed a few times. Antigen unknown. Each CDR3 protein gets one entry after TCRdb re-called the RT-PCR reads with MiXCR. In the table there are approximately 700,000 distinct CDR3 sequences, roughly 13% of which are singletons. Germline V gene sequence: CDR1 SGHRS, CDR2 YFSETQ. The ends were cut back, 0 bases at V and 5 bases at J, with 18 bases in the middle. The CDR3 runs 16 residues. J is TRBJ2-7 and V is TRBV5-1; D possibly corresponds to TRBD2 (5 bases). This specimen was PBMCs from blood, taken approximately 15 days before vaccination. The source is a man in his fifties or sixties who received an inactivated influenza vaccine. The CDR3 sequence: CASSLGFSLGEDEQYF. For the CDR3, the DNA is TGCGCCAGCAGCTTGGGGTTTTCGCTGGGAGAGGACGAGCAGTACTTC.